The 20 T cell receptor beta chains presented below share a single source sample, sequenced in a study of T cells in Graves' hyperthyroidism and ophthalmopathy. Amplification of TCR beta CDR3 regions used RNA as the template. RT-PCR in the first round (using the HTBI primer set) targeted the TCR CDR3. One entry per CDR3 protein, called by TCRdb with MiXCR from the multiplex PCR reads. Here the sample spans some 300,000 distinct CDR3 sequences, roughly 15% being singletons. Sequenced material: blood. These receptors were obtained from a woman between 40 and 55 years old with Graves' hyperthyroidism.

This clonotype was observed at least ten times. V gene TRBV10-3 combines with J gene TRBJ1-6; weak D call: TRBD1 (5 bases). The CDR3 consists of 15 residues. CDR1 and CDR2 (germline): ENHRY, SYGVKD. Trimming removed 4 bases at V and 8 bases at J, with 15 bases between. CDR3 coding DNA: TGTGCCATCAGTGTTGCAGGGTCAGAAGATTCACCCCTCCACTTT. Protein sequence: CAISVAGSEDSPLHF.

The V call is TRBV30, the J call TRBJ2-5, with TRBD1 matching over 8 bases. The CDR3 runs 12 residues. Germline values: CDR1 GTSNPN, CDR2 SVGIG (reference sequence). With V trimmed by 3 bases and J by 13 bases, 10 bases remained unmatched. Here the CDR3 DNA reads TGTGCCTGGAGGGCACTCGACAGGGGTTCGTACTTC. It translates to CAWRALDRGSYF.

As for this clonotype: Here the CDR3 omits its conserved ending phenylalanine or tryptophan, so a read error is the likely source. This chain joins TRBV11-2 and TRBJ1-1; D is unclear. Looked up from germline, CDR1 is SGHAT and CDR2 is FQNNGV. CDR3 length: 13 residues. CDR3 region: CASSPASNTGAFV. In DNA form, the CDR3 reads TGTGCCAGCAGCCCGGCCTCGAACACTGGAGCTTTCGTT.

This clonotype appeared many times. V gene TRBV10-3 combines with J gene TRBJ1-1, with D perhaps TRBD1 (6 bases). The germline V gene has CDR1 ENHRY and CDR2 SYGVKD. Trimming left V 6 bases short and J 6 bases short, with 8 bases between. This CDR3 has 11 amino acids. Here the CDR3 DNA reads TGTGCCATCAGGAAGGGGGCTGAAGCTTTCTTT. Amino acid sequence: CAIRKGAEAFF.

This rearrangement joins TRBV12-3 or TRBV12-4 to TRBJ2-2, with 11 bases fitting TRBD1. The length of the CDR3 is 16 residues. J was trimmed by 3 bases and V by 7 bases; bases with no gene match: 7. The CDR3 coding sequence is TGTGCCAGCACTCCCGGGACAGGGGGTTACACCGGGGAGCTGTTTTTT. Its protein is CASTPGTGGYTGELFF.

This clonotype occurred many times. This chain links TRBV4-1 with TRBJ1-1; TRBD1 is a possible D gene (6 bases). Germline CDR1 is MGHRA and CDR2 is YSYEKL. Trimming left V 1 base short and J 2 bases short, with 11 bases between. The CDR3 totals 15 residues. CDR3 DNA: TGCGCCAGCAGCCAAGGATGGACAGCCAACACTGAAGCTTTCTTT. It codes for CASSQGWTANTEAFF.

The sample holds a few counts of this clonotype. The chain couples TRBV7-9 to TRBJ1-3; D gene ambiguous. Trimming took 10 bases from V and 0 from J, leaving 10 bases between them. The CDR3 is 13 residues long. Germline V lookup: CDR1 SEHNR, CDR2 FQNEAQ (reference sequence). DNA for the CDR3: TGTGCCACCCCAGCTAACTCTGGAAACACCATATATTTT. Translating gives CATPANSGNTIYF.

This clonotype was observed at least ten times. The chain has TRBV2 and TRBJ1-2, with TRBD1 matching 7 bases. J was trimmed by 8 bases and V by 3 bases; bases with no gene match: 6. Germline V gene lookup returns CDR1 SNHLY and CDR2 FYNNEI. The CDR3 has 13 amino acids. The CDR3 sequence: CASSETGTGGYTF. The CDR3 DNA is TGTGCCAGCAGTGAGACAGGGACGGGGGGCTACACCTTC. Filled out from reference TRBV2 and TRBJ1-2, the complete variable domain reads EPEVTQTPSHQVTQMGQEVILRCVPISNHLYFYWYRQILGQKVEFLVSFYNNEISEKSEIFDDQFSVERPDGSNFTLKIRSTKLEDSAMYFCASSETGTGGYTFGSGTRLTVV.

This clonotype was detected many times. The V and J genes are TRBV6-1 and TRBJ1-4; 9 bases map to TRBD1. Germline-derived CDR1 and CDR2 are MNHNS and SASEGT. This CDR3 is built from 15 residues. V lost 5 bases and J lost 7; bases outside the gene matches: 8. The CDR3 DNA is TGTGCCAGCAGTTATGTAACAGGGGGCGTTGAAAAACTGTTTTTT. This codes for CASSYVTGGVEKLFF.

The V gene is TRBV15, the J gene TRBJ2-1, with 13 bases identical to TRBD2. From germline, CDR1 is LNHNV and CDR2 YYDKDF (reference sequence). CDR3 length equals 16 residues. Germline trimming cut 0 bases from V and 7 bases from J; bases unmatched to any gene: 3. The CDR3 region has the DNA TGTGCCACCAGCAGAGATCTGACTAGCGGGAGGAATGAGCAGTTCTTC. Translating it yields CATSRDLTSGRNEQFF.

The CDR3 protein is CASSRRGTPTDTQYF. CDR3 DNA sequence: TGTGCCAGCAGTCGCAGGGGCACCCCCACAGATACGCAGTATTTT. The chain recombines TRBV6-1 with TRBJ2-3, with TRBD1 as a possible D gene (6 bases). Looked up from germline, CDR1 is MNHNS and CDR2 is SASEGT. Trimming took off 5 bases at V and 2 bases at J, with 14 bases between the two ends. The CDR3 is 15 residues long.

The CDR3 loop reads CASSQDGEQYF. The CDR3 nucleotides are TGCGCCAGCAGCCAGGACGGTGAGCAGTACTTC. The rearrangement uses TRBV5-1 and TRBJ2-7; no reliable D call. Germline CDR1 reads SGHRS; CDR2 reads YFSETQ. CDR3 size: 11 residues. V dropped 4 bases and J dropped 7 bases, with 9 bases sitting between them.

In its sample, this clonotype was seen many times. This sequence joins TRBV7-8 and TRBJ1-1; no clear D. Trimming removed 7 bases at V and 0 bases at J, with 12 bases between. The CDR3 length is 14 residues. CDR1 SGHVS and CDR2 FQNEAQ come from the germline V gene. Written as DNA, the CDR3 is TGTGCCAGCACCCTTGGGAGTATGAACACTGAAGCTTTCTTT. Protein sequence: CASTLGSMNTEAFF.

The table lists this clonotype with many counts. This chain uses TRBV28 with TRBJ2-2, with D unresolved. This CDR3 comprises 16 residues. CDR1 MDHEN and CDR2 SYDVKM come from the germline V gene. Trimming removed 6 bases at V and 0 bases at J, with 14 bases between. For the CDR3, the DNA is TGTGCCAGCAGCCAGCGAACGTTCGCGAACACCGGGGAGCTGTTTTTT. The encoded protein is CASSQRTFANTGELFF.

This clonotype was recorded many times. The chain employs TRBV12-3 or TRBV12-4 and TRBJ1-4, with TRBD1 matching over 9 bases. The CDR3 covers 15 residues. V was pared by 6 bases and J by 11 bases, with 13 bases of the junction left unmatched. The CDR3 spells CASSLPGTGFGKLFF. The DNA of the CDR3 is TGTGCCAGCAGCCTCCCCGGGACAGGGTTCGGGAAACTGTTTTTT.

This clonotype was recorded many times. The rearrangement uses TRBV2 and TRBJ2-3, with D tentatively TRBD1 (6 bases). The CDR3 is 15 amino acids. The germline V gene has CDR1 SNHLY and CDR2 FYNNEI. Trimming shortened V by 6 bases and J by 2 bases, and 15 bases separated the two germline ends. DNA for the CDR3: TGTGCCAGCAGACACCGGGACAAGAACACAGATACGCAGTATTTT. It translates to CASRHRDKNTDTQYF. Full variable domain (missing parts from reference TRBV2 and TRBJ2-3): EPEVTQTPSHQVTQMGQEVILRCVPISNHLYFYWYRQILGQKVEFLVSFYNNEISEKSEIFDDQFSVERPDGSNFTLKIRSTKLEDSAMYFCASRHRDKNTDTQYFGPGTRLTVL.

The J gene is TRBJ2-2, the V gene TRBV5-6; perhaps TRBD2 as D (7 bases). CDR1 and CDR2 from the germline V gene are SGHDT and YYEEEE. The CDR3 is 15 amino acids. V lost 3 bases and J lost 4, with 13 bases in between. Here the CDR3 DNA reads TGTGCCAGCAGCTCCCTCGGGGGGCTCACCGGGGAGCTGTTTTTT. Translation: CASSSLGGLTGELFF.

This clonotype was observed at least ten times. V gene TRBV20-1 combines with J gene TRBJ1-1; D gene ambiguous. V was shortened by 1 base and J by 0 bases, with 6 bases between the two germline ends. The CDR3 is made up of 13 amino acids. Germline V gene sequence: CDR1 DFQATT, CDR2 SNEGSKA (reference sequence). CDR3 amino acids: CSARGQMNTEAFF. The CDR3 bases are TGCAGTGCTAGAGGACAAATGAACACTGAAGCTTTCTTT.

The chain links TRBV2 to TRBJ2-1; 10 positions agree with TRBD2. Germline V CDR1 and CDR2: SNHLY, FYNNEI. V gave up 6 bases and J gave up 7 bases; unmatched junction bases: 12. The length of the CDR3 is 16 residues. The DNA for the CDR3 is TGTGCCAGCAGCAGGCGGGCTAGCGGGAGCGGTAATGAGCAGTTCTTC. It translates to CASSRRASGSGNEQFF.

This clonotype was seen a handful of times. V is TRBV3-1 and J is TRBJ2-7; 11 bases are a match to TRBD1. The germline gives CDR1 LGHDT, CDR2 YNNKEL (reference sequence). The CDR3 has 17 amino acids. Trimming cost V 3 bases and J 4 bases; bases outside gene matches: 11. The CDR3: CASSHPTGTGGGYEQYF. The DNA of the CDR3 is TGTGCCAGCAGCCACCCGACCGGGACAGGGGGTGGATACGAGCAGTACTTC.